This note documents a single T cell receptor beta chain sequence. CDR3 length: 13 amino acids. The germline V and J ends were trimmed by 1 base and 7 bases, with 11 bases remaining between them. CDR1 is DFQATT, CDR2 SNEGSKA, per germline (reference sequence). This entry is derived from a study of CD8 T cells in Susac syndrome. It was with random hexamers that roughly 0.5 to 1 ug RNA was reverse transcribed. TCRdb passed the immunoSEQ multiplex PCR reads through MiXCR, listing each CDR3 protein once. The sample shows some 150,000 distinct CDR3 sequences, approximately 95% of them seen only once. The sequenced sample was CD4+ T cells from PBMCs. This chain connects TRBV20-1 to TRBJ2-1; D unclear. The clonotype was recovered from a human donor with Susac syndrome. CDR3 nucleotides: TGCAGTGCTAGAGCCCGACTCGGGAATGAGCAGTTCTTC. Protein: CSARARLGNEQFF.